This passage covers 19 T cell receptor beta chains from one sample sequenced in a study of regulatory T cells in long-lasting Graves disease. The authors built TCR beta libraries using iRepertoire HTBI primers and Arm-PCR of CDR3 regions. MiXCR, run by TCRdb on the multiplex PCR reads, gives a single entry per CDR3 protein. The sample consists of around 400,000 distinct CDR3 sequences, less than 25% of them appearing once. Time point specified: persistent/refractory GD, antithyroid drugs over 5 years with positive TRAb. The TCR library was made from RNA extracted from PBMCs. Sample: peripheral blood mononuclear cells (PBMCs), taken when the disease was refractory, from a patient treated with antithyroid drugs. The receptor set was obtained from a female donor with Graves disease.

This clonotype was detected only a few times. This chain connects TRBV27 to TRBJ1-1, with D hard to call. The germline CDR1 and CDR2 sequences are MNHEY and SMNVEV (reference sequence). This CDR3 region has 15 residues. Trimming took off 6 bases at V and 0 bases at J, with 14 bases between the two ends. The CDR3 region has the DNA TGTGCCAGCAGGGATGGAGGATCAATGAACACTGAAGCTTTCTTT. As protein: CASRDGGSMNTEAFF.

This clonotype has ten or more counts. This chain links TRBV29-1 with TRBJ1-1; D is ambiguous. CDR1 is SQVTM, CDR2 ANQGSEA, per germline. There are 13 residues in the CDR3. Trimming pared 2 bases from V and 1 base from J, leaving 8 bases between. CDR3 coding DNA: TGCAGCGTTGAAAGGGCCTCGAACACTGAAGCTTTCTTT. Translating it yields CSVERASNTEAFF.

The chain recombines TRBV29-1 with TRBJ2-4, with D possibly matching TRBD2 (6 bases). Germline-derived CDR1 and CDR2 are SQVTM and ANQGSEA. Trimming left V 8 bases short and J 7 bases short, with 15 bases between. The CDR3 length is 12 residues. Written as DNA, the CDR3 is TGCAGCATCCTAGCGAAGGAGAACATTCAGTACTTC. This sequence encodes CSILAKENIQYF.

This clonotype was observed a few times. The chain combines TRBV4-1 with TRBJ2-5, with TRBD1 identical over 7 bases. V was clipped by 3 bases and J by 0 bases; unmatched bases: 7. The CDR3 is 16 residues long. The germline gives CDR1 MGHRA, CDR2 YSYEKL. The CDR3 DNA follows: TGCGCCAGCAGCCACGGTAGACAGGGATACCAAGAGACCCAGTACTTC. Its translation: CASSHGRQGYQETQYF.

Of note for this clonotype: A much more abundant neighbour one base away suggests this may be a read error. This sequence joins TRBV12-3 or TRBV12-4 and TRBJ1-1; TRBD1 agrees at 11 bases. The ends lost 5 bases at V and 10 bases at J; junction bases unmatched: 15. CDR3 length: 16 amino acids. CDR3 amino acids: CASSAGQGAVTEGAFF. CDR3 nucleotides: TGTGCCAGCAGTGCCGGACAGGGGGCGGTAACTGAAGGAGCTTTCTTT.

In this sample, this clonotype turned up many times. The chain is built from TRBV2 and TRBJ1-4; TRBD1 is a possible D gene (5 bases). V lost 3 bases and J 3 bases, leaving 11 bases between the germline ends. The germline CDR1 and CDR2 sequences are SNHLY and FYNNEI. The CDR3 length is 15 residues. The CDR3 nucleotides are TGTGCCAGCAGTGAGTGGGGGACCCCTAATGAAAAACTGTTTTTT. This gives the protein CASSEWGTPNEKLFF.

This clonotype was recorded a few times. The chain has TRBV29-1 and TRBJ1-1; D is perhaps TRBD1 (5 bases). Trimming left V 4 bases short and J 3 bases short, with 9 bases between. CDR1 is SQVTM and CDR2 is ANQGSEA in the germline V gene. CDR3 length: 12 amino acids. CDR3 in DNA: TGCAGCGTTGGACGGGGGGACACTGAAGCTTTCTTT. This encodes CSVGRGDTEAFF.

This clonotype was observed a few times. The chain recombines TRBV3-1 with TRBJ2-5; TRBD1 or TRBD2 may be the D gene (5 bases each). The CDR3 length is 16 residues. V was pared by 4 bases and J by 2 bases, with 17 bases between. Germline V CDR1 and CDR2: LGHDT, YNNKEL (reference sequence). CDR3 sequence (DNA): TGTGCCAGCAGCCCTCCGGGCTGGGACGGTCAAGAGACCCAGTACTTC. Its translation: CASSPPGWDGQETQYF.

CDR3 amino acids: CASRDSGYSYEQYF. The DNA of the CDR3 is TGTGCCAGCAGAGATTCGGGGTACTCCTACGAGCAGTACTTC. The chain uses TRBV12-3 or TRBV12-4 and TRBJ2-7; maybe TRBD2 (5 bases). Trimming removed 6 bases from V and 0 bases from J, with 12 bases in between. The CDR3 is made up of 14 amino acids.

This clonotype has at least ten counts. J is TRBJ2-5 and V is TRBV3-1; no reliable D call. Germline CDR1 reads LGHDT; CDR2 reads YNNKEL (reference sequence). This CDR3 spans 14 amino acids. V lost 3 bases, J lost 1 base, and 9 bases lay in between. For the CDR3, the DNA is TGTGCCAGCAGCCAGTTGAACCTCCAAGAGACCCAGTACTTC. Residues: CASSQLNLQETQYF.

CDR3 bases: TGCGCCAGCAGCTTGGGTTATGGCGATGCTGAGCAGTTCTTC. It codes for CASSLGYGDAEQFF. V usage is TRBV5-1 and J usage is TRBJ2-1, with no clear D. The V gene lost 0 bases and the J gene lost 9 bases, with 13 bases spanning the gap. The CDR3 extends over 14 amino acids. Germline values: CDR1 SGHRS, CDR2 YFSETQ.

The chain joins TRBV19 to TRBJ2-4, with D possibly being TRBD1 or TRBD2 (5 bases each). This CDR3 has 12 amino acids. The V and J ends lost 4 bases and 8 bases respectively, with 9 bases between them. Germline lookup yields CDR1 LNHDA and CDR2 SQIVND (reference sequence). CDR3 residues: CASSTGPYIQYF. The CDR3 nucleotides read TGTGCCAGTAGTACGGGACCGTACATTCAGTACTTC.

This clonotype showed up just a few times. This chain uses TRBV20-1 with TRBJ1-1, with D maybe TRBD1 (5 bases). The V end was cut by 3 bases, the J end by 8 bases, with 7 bases between. The V gene's germline CDR1 is DFQATT and CDR2 SNEGSKA (reference sequence). The CDR3 sequence is 10 residues long. The CDR3 DNA follows: TGCAGTGCTAGGACAGCCGAAGCTTTCTTT. This translates into CSARTAEAFF.

At least ten counts were recorded for this clonotype. This chain joins TRBV2 and TRBJ2-7; D is possibly TRBD1 (5 bases). V shed 1 base and J shed 3 bases, with 13 bases lying between them. Germline V CDR1 and CDR2: SNHLY, FYNNEI. CDR3 length: 15 amino acids. The CDR3 loop reads CASSEVRQGSYEQYF. In nucleotides, the CDR3 is TGTGCCAGCAGTGAAGTGCGGCAGGGAAGCTACGAGCAGTACTTC.

This clonotype came up many times. The chain recombines TRBV28 with TRBJ1-1, with a tentative D call TRBD1 (5 bases). V lost 1 base and J 4 bases, leaving 13 bases between the germline ends. The CDR3 totals 15 residues. Per the germline V gene, CDR1 is MDHEN and CDR2 is SYDVKM. CDR3 sequence (DNA): TGTGCCAGCAGTTTATCTGCACCGGGGCGCACTGAAGCTTTCTTT. It encodes CASSLSAPGRTEAFF.

The J gene is TRBJ1-1, the V gene TRBV6-2 or TRBV6-3; 10 bases agree with TRBD1. The CDR3 sequence is 16 residues long. J was trimmed by 0 bases and V by 4 bases; bases with no gene match: 5. Looked up from germline, CDR1 is MNHEY and CDR2 is SVGEGT. The CDR3 DNA reads as TGTGCCAGCAGTTTACAGACAGGGGGCCTGAACACTGAAGCTTTCTTT. Amino acid sequence: CASSLQTGGLNTEAFF.

The chain uses TRBV2 and TRBJ1-3; D may be TRBD1 (5 bases). CDR3 size: 15 residues. From germline, CDR1 is SNHLY and CDR2 FYNNEI. The V end was cut by 2 bases, the J end by 0 bases, with 8 bases between. The CDR3 bases are TGTGCCAGCAGTGAATGGACACTCTCTGGAAACACCATATATTTT. This translates into CASSEWTLSGNTIYF.

This chain uses TRBV2 with TRBJ2-3, with D uncertain. Trimming pared 3 bases from V and 0 bases from J, leaving 10 bases between. Germline CDR1 and CDR2: SNHLY and FYNNEI. The CDR3 consists of 15 residues. In DNA form, the CDR3 reads TGTGCCAGCAGTGATTGGGGATTAAGCACAGATACGCAGTATTTT. Protein sequence: CASSDWGLSTDTQYF.

This clonotype was found a few times. This sequence joins TRBV6-1 and TRBJ2-7; TRBD2 matches 9 bases. V lost 1 base and J lost 3; bases outside the gene matches: 1. CDR1 and CDR2 from the germline V gene are MNHNS and SASEGT. This CDR3 is built from 14 residues. The CDR3 here is CASSEVAGVYEQYF. The CDR3 nucleotides are TGTGCCAGCAGTGAAGTAGCGGGGGTCTACGAGCAGTACTTC.